The sequence of this T cell receptor beta chain was determined in a study of identical twins. TCRdb re-analysed the 5' RACE reads in MiXCR, keeping a single row per CDR3 protein. The table has around 1.7 million distinct CDR3 sequences, more than 30% seen once. The sample holds a few counts of this clonotype. No antigen is known for it. This CDR3 has 14 amino acids. Trimming cost V 6 bases and J 1 base, with 9 bases left between them. Study-level findings and limits: Fewer insertions were carried by abundant cord blood beta clonotypes, but none was seen in memory repertoires. Models came in too low on out-of-frame TCR alpha sharing in monozygotic twins.

The material sequenced was cord blood. The V gene is TRBV12-3 or TRBV12-4, the J gene TRBJ2-2; D not resolved. This receptor was obtained from a newborn girl in good health. CDR3 DNA sequence: TGTGCCAGCAGCGCAACAGTGAACACCGGGGAGCTGTTTTTT. It translates to CASSATVNTGELFF.